This T cell receptor (beta chain) was profiled in a study of technical replicates of blood from a handful of donors. Method: immunoSEQ multiplex PCR; TCRdb's copy keeps in-frame clones and lacks some. The sample lists about 97,000 clones, roughly 95% seen once, with approximately 0.2% in the top ten. V dropped 0 bases and J dropped 4 bases, with 16 bases sitting between them. Germline lookup yields CDR1 SGDLS and CDR2 YYNGEE. There are 16 residues in the CDR3. This clonotype was obtained from a human donor in good health. The chain uses TRBV9 and TRBJ1-1; D perhaps matches TRBD1 (6 bases). Sequencing was performed on T cells isolated from PBMCs. CDR3 DNA: TGTGCCAGCAGCGTAGTGCTCAGGGGCGGAAGCACTGAAGCTTTCTTT. Protein sequence: CASSVVLRGGSTEAFF.